The 16 T cell receptor beta chains below come from one sample, sequenced in a study of CD8+ T cells in alopecia areata (dated by TCRdb to the late 2010s). Libraries were constructed by the immunoSEQ multiplex PCR assay. RNA was extracted from all samples and reverse transcribed into cDNA as template for TCR sequencing. Entries here come from immuneACCESS through TCRdb and include only in-frame sequences with V and J called. Some clones fail to appear in such tables; in the studies checked, an unresolved V gene covers under half of the shortfall, and the cause of the remainder is unknown. Recorded for this sample are over 150,000 clones; around 63% of them occurred a single time. About 1.5% of the sample is held by the ten biggest clonotypes. The sample's time point label, decoded: baseline before oral tofacitinib. Sequenced here: CD4+ T cells sorted from blood, sampled at week 0. These receptors were taken from a human donor with alopecia areata.

This clone occurred once. The J gene is TRBJ1-5, the V gene TRBV18; no clear D. With 2 bases removed from V and 9 bases from J, the gap between germline ends came to 11 bases. CDR1 and CDR2 (germline): KGHSH, LQKENI. The CDR3 length is 13 residues. CDR3 protein: CASSPSDGGPQHF. CDR3 nucleotide sequence: TGTGCCAGCTCACCAAGTGATGGAGGGCCCCAGCATTTT.

In its sample, this clone was seen once. The J gene is TRBJ1-1, the V gene TRBV27, with 8 bases lining up with TRBD1. The CDR3 spans 14 residues. Germline trimming cut 1 base from V and 7 bases from J; bases unmatched to any gene: 5. Germline loops: CDR1 MNHEY, CDR2 SMNVEV (reference sequence). CDR3 coding DNA: TGTGCCAGCAGTTTATTGACAGGGGCCTATGAAGCTTTCTTT. It is translated as CASSLLTGAYEAFF.

This chain joins TRBV9 and TRBJ2-1; D is uncertain. Trimming left V 0 bases short and J 6 bases short, with 10 bases between. CDR1 SGDLS and CDR2 YYNGEE come from the germline V gene. The length of the CDR3 is 14 residues. The CDR3 DNA reads as TGTGCCAGCAGCGTAGGGTCAGCGAGCAATGAGCAGTTCTTC. Translated, it gives CASSVGSASNEQFF.

The genes are TRBV7-2 and TRBJ2-3; TRBD1 aligns across 12 bases. The CDR3 is 16 amino acids. CDR1 SGHTA and CDR2 FQGNSA come from the germline V gene. The J segment lost 4 bases and the V segment lost 1 base, leaving 3 bases of the junction unmatched. This CDR3 reads CASSLGGTGGPDTQYF. DNA of the CDR3: TGTGCCAGCAGCTTAGGCGGGACAGGGGGCCCAGATACGCAGTATTTT.

The CDR3 spells CASSPTGRVLYGYTF. In nucleotides, the CDR3 is TGTGCCAGCAGCCCAACAGGGAGGGTCCTCTATGGCTACACCTTC. The rearrangement uses TRBV7-2 and TRBJ1-2; D is possibly TRBD1 (6 bases). Germline V gene sequence: CDR1 SGHTA, CDR2 FQGNSA. This CDR3 comprises 15 residues. Trimming took 5 bases from V and 4 from J, leaving 17 bases between them. Looking up the rest from reference TRBV7-2 and TRBJ1-2 gives the full variable domain: GAGVSQSPSNKVTEKGKDVELRCDPISGHTALYWYRQSLGQGLEFLIYFQGNSAPDKSGLPSDRFSAERTGGSVSTLTIQRTQQEDSAVYLCASSPTGRVLYGYTFGSGTRLTVV.

This clone was seen repeatedly, ten times or more. Here the CDR3 DNA reads TGTGCCAGCAGCTTGTCCGAGCGGGGACCCTACGAGCAGTACTTC. Residues: CASSLSERGPYEQYF. This chain joins TRBV7-8 and TRBJ2-7, with 7 bases matching TRBD2. CDR1 and CDR2 (germline): SGHVS, FQNEAQ. The V segment lost 3 bases and the J segment 2 bases; nucleotides outside the gene matches: 7. This CDR3 contains 15 residues.

The chain links TRBV5-6 to TRBJ2-7; possible D gene TRBD1, 5 bases. The length of the CDR3 is 15 residues. The germline gives CDR1 SGHDT, CDR2 YYEEEE. Trimming took off 4 bases at V and 6 bases at J, with 20 bases between the two ends. The CDR3 reads CASSLRQNGRVEQYF. The CDR3 region has the DNA TGTGCCAGCAGCCTGAGACAGAATGGACGAGTCGAGCAGTACTTC.

This chain joins TRBV30 and TRBJ2-7; TRBD1 matches 10 bases. The CDR3 length is 12 residues. V gave up 2 bases and J gave up 6 bases; unmatched junction bases: 1. CDR1 GTSNPN and CDR2 SVGIG come from the germline V gene (reference sequence). In DNA form, the CDR3 reads TGTGCCTGGAGTAGGGACAGGGGCGAGCAGTACTTC. This encodes CAWSRDRGEQYF.

Worth noting for this clone: This sample includes further DNA sequences coding for the same CDR3. The J gene is TRBJ2-5, the V gene TRBV4-3; D is unclear. CDR3 size: 13 residues. The V end lost 0 bases, the J end lost 2 bases, and 4 bases lay between the germline ends. In germline, CDR1 is LGHNA, CDR2 YSLEER. CDR3 region: CASSQDRQETQYF. CDR3 nucleotides: TGCGCCAGCAGCCAAGACCGTCAAGAGACCCAGTACTTC.

This clone was detected a few times. The chain joins TRBV10-2 to TRBJ1-2, with D possibly matching TRBD1 (5 bases). V lost 6 bases and J lost 5, with 13 bases in between. Germline V gives CDR1 WSHSY, CDR2 SAAADI. CDR3 length: 13 residues. The CDR3 DNA is TGCGCCAGCAGCCGGGACGACGGGTATGGCTACACCTTC. It yields the protein CASSRDDGYGYTF.

This rearrangement joins TRBV5-1 to TRBJ2-4; D possibly corresponds to TRBD1 (5 bases). Trimming removed 0 bases from V and 0 bases from J, with 7 bases in between. Germline CDR1 SGHRS, CDR2 YFSETQ. The CDR3 is made up of 15 amino acids. The DNA for the CDR3 is TGCGCCAGCAGCTTGGGGGGCCTAGCCAAAAACATTCAGTACTTC. It yields the protein CASSLGGLAKNIQYF. Based on the CDR3 plus reference TRBV5-1 and TRBJ2-4, the full variable domain is KAGVTQTPRYLIKTRGQQVTLSCSPISGHRSVSWYQQTPGQGLQFLFEYFSETQRNKGNFPGRFSGRQFSNSRSEMNVSTLELGDSALYLCASSLGGLAKNIQYFGAGTRLSVL.

This clone has just a few counts. The chain has TRBV29-1 and TRBJ2-7; D not certain. Germline values: CDR1 SQVTM, CDR2 ANQGSEA. This CDR3 contains 11 residues. V was shortened by 4 bases and J by 1 base, with 5 bases between the two germline ends. The chain's CDR3 is CSVANSYEQYF. The DNA of the CDR3 is TGCAGCGTTGCTAATTCCTACGAGCAGTACTTC.

This clone was counted once. The chain has TRBV30 and TRBJ1-6; tentative D call: TRBD1 (5 bases). Between the trimmed V and J ends, which lost 0 bases and 7 bases, there was a span of 13 bases. The germline V gene has CDR1 GTSNPN and CDR2 SVGIG (reference sequence). This CDR3 comprises 15 residues. Here the CDR3 DNA reads TGTGCCTGGAGTGTACTTCGGGGCGCGAATTCACCCCTCCACTTT. It encodes CAWSVLRGANSPLHF.

The gene calls are TRBV5-1 and TRBJ2-2; possible D gene TRBD1, 5 bases. Per germline, CDR1 SGHRS and CDR2 YFSETQ. Trimming left V 4 bases short and J 1 base short, with 8 bases between. This CDR3 is built from 14 residues. The CDR3 DNA reads TGCGCCAGCAGCGGTCAGGGGAACACCGGGGAGCTGTTTTTT. This sequence encodes CASSGQGNTGELFF.

This chain uses TRBV2 with TRBJ1-5; weak D call: TRBD1 (5 bases). Germline lookup yields CDR1 SNHLY and CDR2 FYNNEI. CDR3 size: 13 residues. Trimming left V 8 bases short and J 3 bases short, with 11 bases between. CDR3 sequence reads: CASGWGDNQPQHF. CDR3 in DNA: TGTGCCAGCGGCTGGGGCGACAATCAGCCCCAGCATTTT.

This clone was seen more than once but under ten times. V usage is TRBV29-1 and J usage is TRBJ2-7; 8 nucleotides match TRBD1. The V gene end was trimmed by 6 bases and the J gene end by 3 bases; junction bases not matched to a gene: 10. Looked up from germline, CDR1 is SQVTM and CDR2 is ANQGSEA. This CDR3 has 14 residues. The CDR3 DNA reads as TGCAGCGTGGCACCACGACAGGGGAACTACGAGCAGTACTTC. Translating gives CSVAPRQGNYEQYF.